The T cell receptor (beta chain) described here comes from a study of blood T cells in healthy people across ages. The study, taken as a whole, reports: Per-million-T-cell TCR beta diversity fell roughly linearly with age.

The use of a sample-barcoded 5' primer and a J-beta primer mix characterized a second PCR of about 7 to 12 cycles. All samples yielded 2.5 million or more CDR3-containing paired-end reads. TCRdb redid the calling of the 5' RACE reads with MiXCR, one entry per CDR3 protein. This sample has about a million distinct CDR3 sequences, with 45% to 60% found just once. Each donor gave ten milliliters of peripheral blood. Extraction yielded at least 6 micrograms of total RNA per sample. With regard to this clonotype: What it recognizes is unknown.

Germline V gene data show CDR1 as DFQATT and CDR2 as SNEGSKA (reference sequence). The CDR3 runs 14 residues. This receptor was obtained from a woman aged 60-70 years in good health. The sample comprised blood. The chain has TRBV20-1 and TRBJ2-5, with D hard to call. The DNA end is more similar to TRBJ2-7, so the J call may be wrong. This chain's CDR3 is CSARDSVRINEQYF. DNA for the CDR3: TGCAGTGCTAGAGACAGTGTGAGAATCAACGAGCAGTACTTC.